This T cell receptor beta chain was identified during a study of identical twins. TCRdb independently ran MiXCR on the 5' RACE reads; one entry per CDR3 protein. This table has around 670,000 distinct CDR3 sequences, around 6% appearing once. Of note for this clonotype: A read error is possible here, since a much larger clone lies one base away.

The CDR3 loop spans 17 amino acids. The gene calls are TRBV12-3 or TRBV12-4 and TRBJ1-4; the D is unclear. Sequences were obtained from naive T cells sorted from blood. The clonotype was recovered from a man between 18 and 29 years old in good health. The CDR3 protein is CDSSSDGVGELNEKLFF. The CDR3 DNA reads as TGTGACAGCAGTTCAGACGGGGTCGGGGAGCTAAATGAAAAACTGTTTTTT.